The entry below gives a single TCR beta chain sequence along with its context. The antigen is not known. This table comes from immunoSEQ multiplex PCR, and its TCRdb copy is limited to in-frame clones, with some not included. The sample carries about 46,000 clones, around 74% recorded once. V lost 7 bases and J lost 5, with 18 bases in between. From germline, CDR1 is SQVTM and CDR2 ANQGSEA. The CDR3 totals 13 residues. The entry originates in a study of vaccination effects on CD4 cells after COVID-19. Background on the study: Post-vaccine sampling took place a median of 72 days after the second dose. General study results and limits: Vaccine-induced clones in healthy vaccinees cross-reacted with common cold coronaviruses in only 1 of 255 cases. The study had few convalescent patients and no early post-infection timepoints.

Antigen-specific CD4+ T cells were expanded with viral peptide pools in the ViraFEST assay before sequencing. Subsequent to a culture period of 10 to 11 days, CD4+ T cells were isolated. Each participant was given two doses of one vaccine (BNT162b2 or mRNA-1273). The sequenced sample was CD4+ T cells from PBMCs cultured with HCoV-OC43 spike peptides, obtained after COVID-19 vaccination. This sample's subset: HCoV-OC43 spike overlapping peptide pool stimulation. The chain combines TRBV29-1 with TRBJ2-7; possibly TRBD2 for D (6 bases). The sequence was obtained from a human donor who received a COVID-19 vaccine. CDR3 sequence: CSGRRDLQHEQYF. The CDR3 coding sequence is TGCAGCGGACGGCGGGACTTACAGCACGAGCAGTACTTC.